The present T cell receptor beta chain was sequenced within a study of OX40 agonist ivuxolimab in advanced cancers. V shed 3 bases, J shed 9 bases, and the junction held 10 bases outside the gene matches. The CDR3 length is 15 residues. The germline CDR1 and CDR2 sequences are LNHNV and YYDKDF (reference sequence). TCRdb keeps only in-frame clones here, not all; method: immunoSEQ multiplex PCR. This sample has some 83,000 clones; 65% to 90% occur once, and the top ten carry over 1.5%. Sequenced here: CD4+ or CD8+ T cells sorted from blood, sampled in a trial of the OX40 agonist ivuxolimab. This chain links TRBV15 with TRBJ2-1, with 8 bases lining up with TRBD2. The TCR sequence derives from an adult with an advanced solid tumor such as melanoma, head and neck, liver or kidney cancer. In DNA form, the CDR3 reads TGTGCCACCAGCAGCCCAGGGACTAGTGATAGTGAGCAGTTCTTC. Its protein product is CATSSPGTSDSEQFF.